This TCR beta chain was sequenced during a study of T cell responses to AZD1222 COVID-19 vaccine. Profiling relied on immunoSEQ multiplex PCR, and the TCRdb table lists in-frame clones only, not all of them. The sample consists of roughly 77,000 clones, about nine tenths of them appearing once. For this clone: Its specificity is unknown.

V was cut by 6 bases and J by 0 bases, with 14 bases left in between. From germline, CDR1 is MNHEY and CDR2 SMNVEV (reference sequence). The CDR3 is made up of 15 amino acids. Overall study results and limits: Spike as a whole was targeted by vaccine-associated CD4 TCRs, dominant at 160-218 and 743-854.

The sample consisted of peripheral blood, taken 28 days after the second AZD1222 dose. The origin of this receptor is an adult who received the AZD1222 COVID-19 vaccine. V is TRBV27 and J is TRBJ1-1; the D gene is possibly TRBD1 (5 bases). CDR3 region: CASRGAGGLNTEAFF. As DNA, the CDR3 is TGTGCCAGCAGGGGAGCGGGGGGGTTGAACACTGAAGCTTTCTTT.